This paragraph reports one T cell receptor (beta chain). The protocol was immunoSEQ multiplex PCR, while the TCRdb copy is restricted to in-frame clones and leaves out a portion. The sample contains roughly 290,000 clones, 90% of which appear only once. The sample belongs to a study of blood T cell repertoires in COVID-19. Sequenced: PBMCs or T cells enriched from blood (not recorded which). The sequence was collected from a woman aged 18-29 years with acute COVID-19.

DNA for the CDR3: TGTGCCAGCAGTTACAGCGGGATTAACTATGGCTACACCTTC. The encoded protein is CASSYSGINYGYTF. The gene calls are TRBV6-5 and TRBJ1-2; unclear D gene. The CDR3 sequence is 14 residues long. Deletions cut 2 bases from V and 1 base from J, with 8 bases between. CDR1 MNHEY and CDR2 SVGAGI come from the germline V gene.